These 14 T cell receptor beta chains originate from one sample sequenced in a study of T cells in Graves' hyperthyroidism and ophthalmopathy. From RNA transcripts, TCR beta CDR3 regions were amplified. The TCR CDR3 was amplified in a first-round RT-PCR using the HTBI primer set. MiXCR was run by TCRdb on the multiplex PCR reads, yielding one entry per CDR3 protein. The sample lists about 580,000 distinct CDR3 sequences, about 15% occurring once. Material: blood. The receptors shown here come from a woman in her thirties with Graves' hyperthyroidism that later progressed to Graves' ophthalmopathy.

This clonotype was seen more than once but under ten times. V and J are TRBV7-2 and TRBJ2-1, with 15 nucleotides matching TRBD2. V dropped 2 bases and J dropped 1; count of bases not matched to a gene: 3. This CDR3 region has 18 residues. The germline CDR1 and CDR2 sequences are SGHTA and FQGNSA. The chain's CDR3 is CASSLLGLAGGSYNEQFF. CDR3 nucleotide sequence: TGTGCCAGCAGCTTACTGGGACTAGCGGGGGGATCCTACAATGAGCAGTTCTTC.

The gene calls are TRBV4-1 and TRBJ2-7; possibly TRBD1 or TRBD2 for D (5 bases each). CDR3 length: 16 amino acids. Between the trimmed V and J ends, which lost 0 bases and 0 bases, there was a span of 12 bases. Germline CDR1 is MGHRA and CDR2 is YSYEKL. CDR3 region: CASSQDGDLFSYEQYF. The CDR3, as DNA: TGCGCCAGCAGCCAAGACGGGGACCTCTTCTCCTACGAGCAGTACTTC.

V and J are TRBV20-1 and TRBJ1-2; D remains ambiguous. The CDR3 runs to 13 residues. Germline V lookup: CDR1 DFQATT, CDR2 SNEGSKA (reference sequence). V was clipped by 4 bases and J by 7 bases, with 16 bases between them. The DNA for the CDR3 is TGCAGTGCTACCGCGGGCGGCGGTTCTGGCTACACCTTC. Translating gives CSATAGGGSGYTF.

At least ten counts were recorded for this clonotype. This chain connects TRBV6-1 to TRBJ2-3, with D possibly matching TRBD2 (6 bases). The CDR3 is 14 amino acids. Germline CDR1 and CDR2: MNHNS and SASEGT. Trimming pared 7 bases from V and 1 base from J, leaving 12 bases between. CDR3: CASKVPSGTDTQYF. CDR3 DNA: TGTGCCAGCAAGGTGCCTAGCGGCACAGATACGCAGTATTTT.

This clonotype has at least ten counts. The chain couples TRBV6-5 to TRBJ1-2, with a tentative D call TRBD1 (6 bases). The V gene's germline CDR1 is MNHEY and CDR2 SVGAGI. V shed 1 base and J shed 7 bases, with 16 bases lying between them. The CDR3 runs to 15 residues. DNA of the CDR3: TGTGCCAGCAGTTACTATCCCTCGGGGGCTGGTGGCTACACCTTC. This encodes CASSYYPSGAGGYTF.

The chain combines TRBV9 with TRBJ2-7; 7 bases are shared with TRBD2. CDR1 and CDR2 from the germline V gene are SGDLS and YYNGEE. CDR3 length equals 15 residues. Losses at the gene ends were 4 bases for V and 0 bases for J; bases not matched to a gene: 7. CDR3 sequence reads: CASSSGTTLSYEQYF. The CDR3 DNA follows: TGTGCCAGCAGCTCCGGGACTACGCTCTCCTACGAGCAGTACTTC.

This clonotype has ten or more counts. The rearrangement links TRBV6-1 to TRBJ1-1; no reliable D call. The CDR3 has 10 amino acids. Germline CDR1 MNHNS, CDR2 SASEGT. The V end was cut by 10 bases, the J end by 5 bases, with 8 bases between. CDR3 residues: CATKETEAFF. As DNA, the CDR3 is TGTGCCACCAAAGAGACTGAAGCTTTCTTT.

A few counts support this clonotype. This rearrangement joins TRBV29-1 to TRBJ1-2; 9 nucleotides match TRBD1. Germline V gene sequence: CDR1 SQVTM, CDR2 ANQGSEA. J gave up 8 bases and V 3 bases, and 4 bases lay outside the gene matches. This CDR3 contains 12 residues. The CDR3 spells CSVEWDREGYTF. CDR3 nucleotide sequence: TGCAGCGTTGAGTGGGACAGGGAAGGCTACACCTTC.

In this sample, this clonotype turned up many times. V is TRBV5-1 and J is TRBJ2-1; 9 bases are shared with TRBD1. With V trimmed by 0 bases and J by 3 bases, 1 base remained unmatched. The CDR3 is made up of 15 amino acids. Germline assignment: CDR1 SGHRS and CDR2 YFSETQ. In nucleotides, the CDR3 is TGCGCCAGCAGCTTGGTGACAGGGGGCTACAATGAGCAGTTCTTC. Its protein is CASSLVTGGYNEQFF. Drawing the rest from reference TRBV5-1 and TRBJ2-1, the complete variable domain is KAGVTQTPRYLIKTRGQQVTLSCSPISGHRSVSWYQQTPGQGLQFLFEYFSETQRNKGNFPGRFSGRQFSNSRSEMNVSTLELGDSALYLCASSLVTGGYNEQFFGPGTRLTVL.

This clonotype was seen ten or more times. The chain has TRBV5-1 and TRBJ1-1; 7 bases are a match to TRBD1. The germline V gene has CDR1 SGHRS and CDR2 YFSETQ. The CDR3 totals 15 residues. V lost 0 bases to trimming and J lost 1 base; unmatched junction nucleotides: 3. For the CDR3, the DNA is TGCGCCAGCAGCTTGGCCGGGGACAGGAACACTGAAGCTTTCTTT. Translated, it gives CASSLAGDRNTEAFF.

Ten or more counts support this clonotype. V and J are TRBV6-1 and TRBJ1-6; D may be TRBD1 (5 bases). The germline V gene encodes CDR1 MNHNS and CDR2 SASEGT. Between the trimmed V and J ends, which lost 6 bases and 7 bases, there was a span of 16 bases. The length of the CDR3 is 15 residues. The chain's CDR3 is CASSGTSSTNSPLHF. CDR3 nucleotides: TGTGCCAGCAGCGGGACTTCCTCGACCAATTCACCCCTCCACTTT.

This clonotype was recorded many times. This chain links TRBV30 with TRBJ1-5; D is perhaps TRBD1 (6 bases). CDR1 is GTSNPN, CDR2 SVGIG, per germline (reference sequence). The CDR3 consists of 14 residues. V was cut by 3 bases and J by 3 bases, with 12 bases left in between. The CDR3 sequence is CAWRGTGYNQPQHF. The CDR3 coding sequence is TGTGCCTGGAGAGGCACAGGGTACAATCAGCCCCAGCATTTT.

This clonotype showed up many times. The chain employs TRBV3-1 and TRBJ1-1; a possible D gene is TRBD1 (6 bases). CDR1 is LGHDT and CDR2 is YNNKEL in the germline V gene (reference sequence). V shed 4 bases and J shed 2 bases, with 11 bases lying between them. The CDR3 loop spans 14 amino acids. The CDR3 reads CASSPGHSNTEAFF. In DNA form, the CDR3 reads TGTGCCAGCAGCCCGGGACATTCTAACACTGAAGCTTTCTTT.

V usage is TRBV20-1 and J usage is TRBJ2-7; TRBD2 might be the D (5 bases). The V end was cut by 5 bases, the J end by 1 base, with 18 bases between. The germline gives CDR1 DFQATT, CDR2 SNEGSKA (reference sequence). The CDR3 covers 15 residues. The CDR3 loop reads CSAYPDRERSYEQYF. The CDR3, as DNA: TGCAGTGCTTACCCCGATCGGGAAAGGTCCTACGAGCAGTACTTC.